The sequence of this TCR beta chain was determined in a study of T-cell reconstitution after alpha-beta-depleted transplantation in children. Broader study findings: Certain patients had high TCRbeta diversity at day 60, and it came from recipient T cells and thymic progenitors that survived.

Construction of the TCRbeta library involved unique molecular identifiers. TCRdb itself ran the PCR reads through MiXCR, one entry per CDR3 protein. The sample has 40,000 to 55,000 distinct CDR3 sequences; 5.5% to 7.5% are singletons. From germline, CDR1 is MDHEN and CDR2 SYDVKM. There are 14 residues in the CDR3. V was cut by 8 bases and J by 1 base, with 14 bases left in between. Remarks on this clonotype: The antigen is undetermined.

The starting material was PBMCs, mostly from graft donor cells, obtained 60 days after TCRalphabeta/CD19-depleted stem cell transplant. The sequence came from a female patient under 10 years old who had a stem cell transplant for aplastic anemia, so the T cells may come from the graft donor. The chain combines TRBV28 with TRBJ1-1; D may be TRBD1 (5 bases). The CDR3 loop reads CASQGSARNTEAFF. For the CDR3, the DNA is TGTGCCAGCCAGGGCTCGGCCAGGAACACTGAAGCTTTCTTT.